These 7 T cell receptor beta chains were sequenced from one sample in a study of molecular identifiers for immune sequencing clone quantification. TCRdb passed the PCR reads through MiXCR, listing each CDR3 protein once. Of 300,000 to 400,000 distinct CDR3 sequences listed, roughly 24% were seen once; the top ten hold around 0.74%. The sequencing input was naive CD8+ T cells from blood, with Jurkat cell RNA spiked in. The sample's subset: FACS-sorted CD8+CD4-CCR7+CD45RA+ naive T cells. Every receptor here comes from a human donor in good health. Some libraries in this study had Jurkat cell RNA spiked in.

On this clonotype itself: A much larger clone sits a single nucleotide away, making a read error possible. V and J are TRBV28 and TRBJ1-1; the D is unclear. Looked up from germline, CDR1 is MDHEN and CDR2 is SYDVKM. With 6 bases removed from V and 7 bases from J, the gap between germline ends came to 24 bases. The CDR3 consists of 16 residues. This CDR3 is CASRRAKDTRGIEAFF. CDR3 bases: TGTGCCAGCAGGCGGGCAAAGGATACAAGAGGCATTGAAGCTTTCTTT.

This clonotype turned up a few times. The J gene is TRBJ2-5, the V gene TRBV9, with D tentatively TRBD2 (6 bases). Germline CDR1 is SGDLS and CDR2 is YYNGEE. The V end was cut by 0 bases, the J end by 5 bases, with 11 bases between. There are 14 residues in the CDR3. CDR3 bases: TGTGCCAGCAGCGTAGCGGGCGGGGCGGAGACCCAGTACTTC. Its translation: CASSVAGGAETQYF.

In the case of this clonotype: A much bigger clone sits one base away, suggesting this may be a read error. The gene calls are TRBV20-1 and TRBJ2-3; a weak D match, TRBD2 (6 bases). Per germline, CDR1 DFQATT and CDR2 SNEGSKA (reference sequence). The CDR3 consists of 13 residues. The CDR3 region is CSAREGSTDPQYF. CDR3 DNA sequence: TGCAGTGCTAGGGAGGGTAGCACAGATCCGCAGTATTTT.

In this sample, this clonotype turned up many times. J is TRBJ2-2 and V is TRBV7-6; D is unclear. This CDR3 region has 14 residues. Trimming pared 1 base from V and 4 bases from J, leaving 7 bases between. Per germline, CDR1 SGHVS and CDR2 FNYEAQ. The CDR3 bases are TGTGCCAGCAGCTTAGTTCCCAGCACCGGGGAGCTGTTTTTT. It yields the protein CASSLVPSTGELFF.

The count of this clonotype is one. One junction end disagrees with the germline gene, perhaps due to a read error. The rearrangement links TRBV27 to TRBJ2-7; possibly TRBD1 for D (5 bases). Per the germline V gene, CDR1 is MNHEY and CDR2 is SMNVEV (reference sequence). The CDR3 covers 13 residues. The CDR3 loop reads CASSFLQGYGQYF. The CDR3 nucleotides are TGTGCCAGCAGTTTTTTGCAGGGCTACGGGCAGTACTTC.

The gene calls are TRBV11-2 and TRBJ2-2; TRBD1 is a possible D gene (6 bases). V was shortened by 0 bases and J by 4 bases, with 15 bases between the two germline ends. This CDR3 contains 17 residues. Germline V gene sequence: CDR1 SGHAT, CDR2 FQNNGV. The CDR3 spells CASSLDEGHLVTGELFF. For the CDR3, the DNA is TGTGCCAGCAGCTTAGACGAGGGACACCTTGTCACCGGGGAGCTGTTTTTT.

At least ten counts were recorded for this clonotype. The chain couples TRBV7-6 to TRBJ2-7; D ambiguous. Trimming took off 5 bases at V and 0 bases at J, with 11 bases between the two ends. CDR3 length: 14 amino acids. Germline V lookup: CDR1 SGHVS, CDR2 FNYEAQ. The CDR3 loop reads CASSLLTDSYEQYF. CDR3 DNA sequence: TGTGCCAGCAGCCTACTTACTGACTCCTACGAGCAGTACTTC.